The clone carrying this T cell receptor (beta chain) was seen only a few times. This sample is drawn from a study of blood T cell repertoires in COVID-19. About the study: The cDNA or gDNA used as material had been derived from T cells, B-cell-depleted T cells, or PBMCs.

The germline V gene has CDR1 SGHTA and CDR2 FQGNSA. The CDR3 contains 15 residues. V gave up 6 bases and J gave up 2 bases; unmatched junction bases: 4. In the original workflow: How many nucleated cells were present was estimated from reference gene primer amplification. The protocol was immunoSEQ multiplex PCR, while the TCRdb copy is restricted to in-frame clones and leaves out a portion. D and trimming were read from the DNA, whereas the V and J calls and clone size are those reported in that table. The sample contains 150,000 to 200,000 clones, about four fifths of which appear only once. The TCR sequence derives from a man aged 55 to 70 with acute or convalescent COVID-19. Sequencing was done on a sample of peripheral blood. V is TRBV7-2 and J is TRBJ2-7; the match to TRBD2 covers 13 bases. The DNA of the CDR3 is TGTGCCAGCAGGAAGGGACTAGCGGGGACCTACGAGCAGTACTTC. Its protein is CASRKGLAGTYEQYF.